These 19 T cell receptor beta chains share one sample of origin, sequenced in a study of relationships among human T cell subsets. The T cell receptor alpha and beta CDR3 regions were amplified from mRNA by semiquantitative ARM-PCR. In ARM-PCR, communal superprimers followed tagged nested gene-specific primers for exponential amplification. MiXCR was run by TCRdb on the multiplex PCR reads, yielding one entry per CDR3 protein. The table has some 10,000 distinct CDR3 sequences, about 54% seen once; the top ten hold approximately 5%. From the CD45RA-negative fraction, anti-CD45RO beads picked out CD45RA-RO+ memory T cells. Sequences were obtained from memory T cells sorted from blood. The receptor set was obtained from a man aged 35 to 55 in good health.

The rearrangement uses TRBV5-1 and TRBJ2-1; D may match TRBD1 or TRBD2 (6 bases each). V was shortened by 2 bases and J by 5 bases, with 14 bases between the two germline ends. Germline-derived CDR1 and CDR2 are SGHRS and YFSETQ. The CDR3 extends over 15 amino acids. The DNA for the CDR3 is TGCGCCAGCAGCTTAAATTGGGGGGCGAACAATGAGCAGTTCTTC. Its protein is CASSLNWGANNEQFF.

This chain uses TRBV10-2 with TRBJ2-5; 8 nucleotides align to TRBD1. Germline values: CDR1 WSHSY, CDR2 SAAADI. V lost 8 bases and J lost 6; bases outside the gene matches: 20. The CDR3 covers 17 residues. The CDR3 spells CASARDRTSSSPQTQYF. For the CDR3, the DNA is TGCGCCAGCGCAAGGGACAGGACCTCCTCTTCTCCCCAGACCCAGTACTTC.

This sequence joins TRBV10-3 and TRBJ2-1, with 9 bases lining up with TRBD2. Trimming cost V 7 bases and J 4 bases; bases outside gene matches: 2. This CDR3 contains 13 residues. CDR1 is ENHRY, CDR2 SYGVKD, per germline. CDR3 DNA: TGTGCCATCAAGGCGGGGGGGTACAATGAGCAGTTCTTC. This translates into CAIKAGGYNEQFF.

The CDR3 DNA reads as TGTGCCAGCAGCTCCGGACGCAACTACGAGCAGTACTTC. Amino acids: CASSSGRNYEQYF. The chain uses TRBV12-3 or TRBV12-4 and TRBJ2-7; D is uncertain. This CDR3 has 13 amino acids. With 6 bases removed from V and 3 bases from J, the gap between germline ends came to 12 bases.

This clonotype was counted only a few times. CDR3 sequence: CASRTGSYGYTF. DNA of the CDR3: TGTGCCAGCAGGACAGGGAGCTATGGCTACACCTTC. V is TRBV28 and J is TRBJ1-2; 7 bases are a match to TRBD1. There are 12 residues in the CDR3. V trimming: 6 bases; J trimming: 4 bases; junction bases outside the gene matches: 2. Germline CDR1 and CDR2: MDHEN and SYDVKM.

The CDR3 here is CASSEQDTSSTQYF. Here the CDR3 DNA reads TGTGCCAGCAGTGAACAGGACACCTCCTCTACCCAGTACTTC. V gene TRBV2 combines with J gene TRBJ2-5; the D gene is possibly TRBD1 (5 bases). The CDR3 has 14 amino acids. Germline-derived CDR1 and CDR2 are SNHLY and FYNNEI. V was cut by 2 bases and J by 8 bases, with 15 bases left in between.

This chain uses TRBV28 with TRBJ1-2; a weak D match, TRBD1 (5 bases). The CDR3 loop spans 14 amino acids. Germline V CDR1 and CDR2: MDHEN, SYDVKM. The V end was cut by 6 bases, the J end by 6 bases, with 17 bases between. CDR3 nucleotides: TGTGCCAGCAGCCTGATATTTCGGGGCGATGGCTACACCTTC. It translates to CASSLIFRGDGYTF.

The genes are TRBV28 and TRBJ2-1; 11 nucleotides line up with TRBD1. After removal of 3 bases from V and 10 bases from J, the junction contained 5 bases not matched to a gene. In germline, CDR1 is MDHEN, CDR2 SYDVKM. The CDR3 covers 14 residues. CDR3 DNA: TGTGCCAGCAGTTTGGGGACAGGGGGACGGGAGCAGTTCTTC. Translated, it gives CASSLGTGGREQFF.

The chain links TRBV11-2 to TRBJ2-1; 7 bases align to TRBD1. Germline assignment: CDR1 SGHAT and CDR2 FQNNGV. This CDR3 spans 15 amino acids. V lost 1 base to trimming and J lost 8 bases; unmatched junction nucleotides: 8. The CDR3, as DNA: TGTGCCAGCAGCTTAGGGGCAGGGGGTATAGATGAGCAGTTCTTC. It codes for CASSLGAGGIDEQFF.

The chain couples TRBV24-1 to TRBJ2-1; D possibly corresponds to TRBD1 (5 bases). Trimming cost V 5 bases and J 6 bases, with 13 bases left between them. This CDR3 has 14 amino acids. The germline V gene encodes CDR1 KGHDR and CDR2 SFDVKD. Here the CDR3 DNA reads TGTGCCACCAGTGTAGCTAGAAGGGGCAATGAGCAGTTCTTC. As protein: CATSVARRGNEQFF.

This chain uses TRBV20-1 with TRBJ2-2; 10 nucleotides line up with TRBD2. V was clipped by 5 bases and J by 0 bases; unmatched bases: 3. The CDR3 spans 15 residues. Germline CDR1 is DFQATT and CDR2 is SNEGSKA (reference sequence). CDR3 DNA sequence: TGCAGTGCTCGTAGCGGGAGGACGAACACCGGGGAGCTGTTTTTT. Translated, it gives CSARSGRTNTGELFF.

The chain is built from TRBV6-6 and TRBJ1-2; maybe TRBD1 (5 bases). The ends were cut back, 6 bases at V and 8 bases at J, with 16 bases in the middle. Germline CDR1 and CDR2: MNHNY and SVGAGI (reference sequence). The CDR3 runs 13 residues. The CDR3 region has the DNA TGTGCCAGCAGATTAGCGGGGGGAACAGGCTACACCTTC. This encodes CASRLAGGTGYTF.

Concerning this clonotype: This may be a read error, as it is one base from a much larger clone. V is TRBV11-2 and J is TRBJ2-5; D may correspond to TRBD1 or TRBD2 (5 bases each). The CDR3 extends over 16 amino acids. CDR1 is SGHAT and CDR2 is FQNNGV in the germline V gene. CDR3 loop: CANSPGTIKLRQTQYF. The CDR3 DNA sequence: TGTGCCAACAGCCCGGGGACCATAAAGCTTAGACAGACCCAGTACTTC.

V usage is TRBV12-3 or TRBV12-4 and J usage is TRBJ2-5; 7 bases match TRBD2. V trimming: 1 base; J trimming: 3 bases; junction bases outside the gene matches: 11. This CDR3 comprises 17 residues. The CDR3 nucleotides read TGTGCCAGCAGTTTAGGGCTATCAGGGAGGGCCAAAGAGACCCAGTACTTC. This translates into CASSLGLSGRAKETQYF.

The table lists this clonotype with a few counts. This chain connects TRBV11-2 to TRBJ1-1; D unresolved. V lost 5 bases and J lost 11, with 18 bases in between. The CDR3 is 13 residues long. Per germline, CDR1 SGHAT and CDR2 FQNNGV. The CDR3 spells CASSPGNGRPAFF. CDR3 DNA: TGTGCCAGCAGCCCGGGTAATGGACGGCCCGCTTTCTTT.

This clonotype was found a few times. The V call is TRBV12-3 or TRBV12-4, the J call TRBJ2-7, with D tentatively TRBD1 (5 bases). This CDR3 has 13 residues. Trimming removed 3 bases from V and 4 bases from J, with 10 bases in between. The CDR3 sequence is CASSFQGAYEQYF. For the CDR3, the DNA is TGTGCCAGCAGTTTCCAGGGTGCGTACGAGCAGTACTTC.

The chain recombines TRBV28 with TRBJ2-6; D not certain. CDR1 is MDHEN, CDR2 SYDVKM, per germline. The CDR3 contains 19 residues. Trimming shortened V by 5 bases and J by 1 base, and 21 bases separated the two germline ends. CDR3 region: CASSTPWVLSSSGANVLTF. In DNA form, the CDR3 reads TGTGCCAGCAGTACCCCCTGGGTTCTATCCAGTTCTGGGGCCAACGTCCTGACTTTC.

Remarks on this clonotype: At one end the junction does not follow the germline gene, possibly because of a read error. In nucleotides, the CDR3 is TGCGCCACCAGTGATGCCACCGGGACAGCCAACTATGGCTACACCTTC. This encodes CATSDATGTANYGYTF. The chain joins TRBV24-1 to TRBJ1-2; 7 nucleotides agree with TRBD1. Germline CDR1 KGHDR, CDR2 SFDVKD. The CDR3 sequence is 16 residues long.

By its share, this clonotype is medium-sized (0.01 to 0.1%). This sequence joins TRBV6-6 and TRBJ2-1, with D maybe TRBD1 (6 bases). The CDR3 spans 14 residues. V lost 5 bases and J lost 0, with 8 bases in between. The germline CDR1 and CDR2 sequences are MNHNY and SVGAGI (reference sequence). DNA for the CDR3: TGTGCCAGCAGTGGACAGAACTCCTACAATGAGCAGTTCTTC. Its translation: CASSGQNSYNEQFF.